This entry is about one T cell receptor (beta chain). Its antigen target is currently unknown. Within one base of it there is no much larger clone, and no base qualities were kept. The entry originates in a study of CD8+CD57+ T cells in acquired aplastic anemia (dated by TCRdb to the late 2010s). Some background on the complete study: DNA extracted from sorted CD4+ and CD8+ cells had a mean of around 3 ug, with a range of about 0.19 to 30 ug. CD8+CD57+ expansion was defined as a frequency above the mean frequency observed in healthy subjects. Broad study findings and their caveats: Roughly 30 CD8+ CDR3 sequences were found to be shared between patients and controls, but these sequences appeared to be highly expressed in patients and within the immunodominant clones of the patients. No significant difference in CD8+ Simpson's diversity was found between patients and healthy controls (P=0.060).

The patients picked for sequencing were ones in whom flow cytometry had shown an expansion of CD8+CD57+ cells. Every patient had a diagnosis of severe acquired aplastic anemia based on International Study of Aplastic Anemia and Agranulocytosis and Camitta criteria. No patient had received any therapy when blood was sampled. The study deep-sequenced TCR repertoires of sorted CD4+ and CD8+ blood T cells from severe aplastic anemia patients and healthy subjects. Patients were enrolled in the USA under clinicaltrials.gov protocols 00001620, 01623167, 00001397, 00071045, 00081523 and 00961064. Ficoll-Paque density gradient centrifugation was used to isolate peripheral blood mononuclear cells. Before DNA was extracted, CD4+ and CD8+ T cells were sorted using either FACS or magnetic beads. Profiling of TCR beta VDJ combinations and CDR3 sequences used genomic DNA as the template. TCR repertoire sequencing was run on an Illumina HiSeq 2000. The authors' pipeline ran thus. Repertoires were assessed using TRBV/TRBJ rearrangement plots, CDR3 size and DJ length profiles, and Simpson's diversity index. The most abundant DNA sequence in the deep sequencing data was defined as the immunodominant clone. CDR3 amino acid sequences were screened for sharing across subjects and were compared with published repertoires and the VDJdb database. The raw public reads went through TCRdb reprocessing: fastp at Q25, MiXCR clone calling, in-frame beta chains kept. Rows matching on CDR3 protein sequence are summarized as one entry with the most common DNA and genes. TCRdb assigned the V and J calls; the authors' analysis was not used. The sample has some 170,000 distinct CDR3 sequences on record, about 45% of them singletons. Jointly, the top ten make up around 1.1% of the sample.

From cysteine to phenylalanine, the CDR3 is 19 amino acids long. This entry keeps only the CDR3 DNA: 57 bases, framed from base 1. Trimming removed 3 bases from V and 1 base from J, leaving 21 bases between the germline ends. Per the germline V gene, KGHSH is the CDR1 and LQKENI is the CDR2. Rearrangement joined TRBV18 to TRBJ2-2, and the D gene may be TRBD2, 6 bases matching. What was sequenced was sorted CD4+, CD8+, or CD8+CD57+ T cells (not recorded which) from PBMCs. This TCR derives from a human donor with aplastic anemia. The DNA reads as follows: TGTGCCAGCTCACCGACCGGGACTTACCCGCCCGTGAACACCGGGGAGCTGTTTTTT. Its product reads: CASSPTGTYPPVNTGELFF.